This T cell receptor (beta chain) was sequenced during a study of T cells in Graves' hyperthyroidism and ophthalmopathy. General study points: By a 13 V-J model, ophthalmopathy was set apart from stable hyperthyroidism.

Amplification targeted TCR beta CDR3 regions from RNA transcripts. An initial round of RT-PCR targeting the TCR CDR3 relied on the HTBI primer set. Using its own MiXCR run on the multiplex PCR reads, TCRdb lists one record per CDR3 protein. The data hold under 350,000 distinct CDR3 sequences, with approximately 22% observed a single time. In this sample, this clonotype turned up many times. The antigen is undetermined. Hyperthyroidism was newly diagnosed in patients aged 18 to 65 (duration under 2 months). Patients with uncontrolled infections, other autoimmune diseases, pregnancy or lactation were excluded. It was 10 ml of fresh peripheral blood that supplied the PBMCs. Germline V CDR1 and CDR2: SGHRS, YFSETQ. This CDR3 contains 15 residues. V was clipped by 6 bases and J by 7 bases; unmatched bases: 7.

The TCR comes from a woman between 50 and 59 years old with Graves' hyperthyroidism. Source material: blood. The chain is built from TRBV5-1 and TRBJ2-2, with 12 bases fitting TRBD1. The CDR3 sequence is CASNPGQGAIGELFF. The CDR3 DNA sequence: TGCGCCAGCAACCCGGGACAGGGGGCAATCGGGGAGCTGTTTTTT.